The 26 T cell receptor beta chains in this list originate from one sample, sequenced in a study of T cells in localized non-small cell lung cancer. Some clones are missing from TCRdb's copy, which holds only in-frame ones; the method was immunoSEQ multiplex PCR. Here the sample spans more than 9,000 clones, about three quarters being singletons. The material sequenced was peripheral blood, taken before any cancer treatment. These receptors all come from a male donor older than 55 with stage I lung adenocarcinoma.

The genes are TRBV2 and TRBJ2-7; 10 nucleotides line up with TRBD1. V lost 11 bases to trimming and J lost 5 bases; unmatched junction nucleotides: 3. Per germline, CDR1 SNHLY and CDR2 FYNNEI. The CDR3 spans 11 residues. In DNA, the CDR3 is TGTGCCGGGGACAGGGGTCACGAGCAGTACTTC. Translation gives CAGDRGHEQYF.

This chain connects TRBV6-5 to TRBJ1-5; 9 bases agree with TRBD1. J lost 2 bases, V lost 6 bases, and 5 bases had no gene match. CDR3 size: 15 residues. Germline CDR1 reads MNHEY; CDR2 reads SVGAGI. In nucleotides, the CDR3 is TGTGCCAGCAGCCGGAGGACAGGGGGCAATCAGCCCCAGCATTTT. Its protein is CASSRRTGGNQPQHF.

The chain uses TRBV9 and TRBJ2-7, with D perhaps matching TRBD1 or TRBD2 (5 bases each). The germline V gene has CDR1 SGDLS and CDR2 YYNGEE. This CDR3 contains 15 residues. Trimming cost V 4 bases and J 7 bases, with 21 bases left between them. CDR3 DNA sequence: TGTGCCAGCAGCCTAGGGGACGGGAAGAAGACGGAGCAGTACTTC. This sequence encodes CASSLGDGKKTEQYF.

V is TRBV18 and J is TRBJ1-1; 8 bases line up with TRBD1. The CDR3 spans 15 residues. Germline CDR1 is KGHSH and CDR2 is LQKENI. J was trimmed by 4 bases and V by 3 bases; bases with no gene match: 7. In DNA form, the CDR3 reads TGTGCCAGCTCACCTCAAGGACAGGGAGGCACTGAAGCTTTCTTT. It encodes CASSPQGQGGTEAFF.

In this sample, this clone turned up once. The V call is TRBV7-9, the J call TRBJ1-2; a possible D gene is TRBD1 (6 bases). Germline V gene data show CDR1 as SEHNR and CDR2 as FQNEAQ (reference sequence). This CDR3 has 18 residues. The V end lost 2 bases, the J end lost 3 bases, and 22 bases lay between the germline ends. The CDR3 is CASSLNANSGARDYGYTF. In DNA form, the CDR3 reads TGTGCCAGCAGCTTAAATGCCAACTCAGGGGCGCGGGACTATGGCTACACCTTC.

V usage is TRBV4-1 and J usage is TRBJ1-2; D is ambiguous. The CDR3 has 13 amino acids. Germline V gene sequence: CDR1 MGHRA, CDR2 YSYEKL. Trimming took off 1 base at V and 5 bases at J, with 8 bases between the two ends. The CDR3 DNA sequence: TGCGCCAGCAGCCAAGCTACGGGGTATGGCTACACCTTC. Amino acids: CASSQATGYGYTF.

J is TRBJ1-6 and V is TRBV9, with a weak D call TRBD1 (6 bases). V gave up 3 bases and J gave up 7 bases, with 14 bases separating them. Germline values: CDR1 SGDLS, CDR2 YYNGEE. CDR3 length: 15 residues. The CDR3 sequence: CASSERGQTNSPLHF. The CDR3 nucleotides read TGTGCCAGCAGCGAACGAGGACAGACGAATTCACCCCTCCACTTT.

In its sample, this clone was seen a few times. The chain links TRBV4-2 to TRBJ1-2, with no clear D. Germline-derived CDR1 and CDR2 are LGHNA and YNFKEQ. The CDR3 contains 14 residues. Trimming shortened V by 2 bases and J by 4 bases, and 11 bases separated the two germline ends. CDR3 amino acids: CASSQSHRSYGYTF. In nucleotides, the CDR3 is TGTGCCAGCAGCCAATCACACCGAAGCTATGGCTACACCTTC.

Only a few counts were recorded for this clone. The chain carries TRBV14 and TRBJ1-1; D is perhaps TRBD1 (5 bases). V was cut by 8 bases and J by 4 bases, with 14 bases left in between. Germline CDR1 SGHDN, CDR2 FVKESK. The CDR3 covers 13 residues. CDR3 sequence reads: CASGWGRVTEAFF. CDR3 DNA: TGTGCCAGCGGCTGGGGGAGGGTCACTGAAGCTTTCTTT.

This clone was counted once. The V gene is TRBV15, the J gene TRBJ1-5; tentative D call: TRBD1 (5 bases). The CDR3 runs to 16 residues. Germline V lookup: CDR1 LNHNV, CDR2 YYDKDF (reference sequence). Trimming left V 0 bases short and J 0 bases short, with 9 bases between. The CDR3 bases are TGTGCCACCAGCAGAGAAGGGGCCCATAGCAATCAGCCCCAGCATTTT. This gives the protein CATSREGAHSNQPQHF.

This clone was seen more than once but under ten times. This rearrangement joins TRBV5-1 to TRBJ1-2, with D unclear. With 5 bases removed from V and 2 bases from J, the gap between germline ends came to 10 bases. Looked up from germline, CDR1 is SGHRS and CDR2 is YFSETQ. The CDR3 loop spans 13 amino acids. The CDR3 bases are TGCGCCAGCAGGCGGGCCGAAAACTATGGCTACACCTTC. It yields the protein CASRRAENYGYTF.

This clone was picked up a small number of times. The chain is built from TRBV5-1 and TRBJ2-5; possibly TRBD2 for D (5 bases). CDR3 length: 16 residues. With 0 bases removed from V and 6 bases from J, the gap between germline ends came to 18 bases. CDR1 is SGHRS and CDR2 is YFSETQ in the germline V gene. CDR3 in amino acids: CASSLDLGSISQTQYF. As DNA, the CDR3 is TGCGCCAGCAGCTTGGACCTTGGGAGCATCTCCCAGACCCAGTACTTC.

This chain links TRBV7-2 with TRBJ1-1; 9 nucleotides align to TRBD1. This CDR3 has 14 residues. The V gene end was trimmed by 2 bases and the J gene end by 4 bases; junction bases not matched to a gene: 2. Germline V lookup: CDR1 SGHTA, CDR2 FQGNSA. The chain's CDR3 is CASSLLQGATEAFF. CDR3 DNA: TGTGCCAGCAGCTTATTACAGGGGGCCACTGAAGCTTTCTTT.

The CDR3 DNA reads as TGTGCCAGCAGGTCCTCCAGAGGGGAAACTAATGAAAAACTGTTTTTT. It is translated as CASRSSRGETNEKLFF. The J gene is TRBJ1-4, the V gene TRBV7-8; TRBD1 is a possible D gene (5 bases). V dropped 6 bases and J dropped 1 base, with 15 bases sitting between them. The CDR3 contains 16 residues. Germline values: CDR1 SGHVS, CDR2 FQNEAQ.

V and J are TRBV10-1 and TRBJ1-4, with 7 positions matching TRBD1. Per the germline V gene, CDR1 is WNHNN and CDR2 is SYGVQD (reference sequence). V gave up 6 bases and J gave up 3 bases; unmatched junction bases: 4. This CDR3 region has 14 residues. CDR3 nucleotides: TGCGCCAGCAGCCAGGGGGTAGCTAATGAAAAACTGTTTTTT. This encodes CASSQGVANEKLFF.

V gene TRBV5-6 combines with J gene TRBJ2-5; D might be TRBD1 or TRBD2, each matching 5 bases. The length of the CDR3 is 14 residues. Trimming removed 7 bases from V and 4 bases from J, with 17 bases in between. CDR1 is SGHDT, CDR2 YYEEEE, per germline. The CDR3 reads CASQPPEGRETQYF. The CDR3 bases are TGTGCCAGCCAACCACCCGAGGGACGAGAGACCCAGTACTTC.

The chain uses TRBV6-5 and TRBJ1-5, with D unresolved. Trimming removed 8 bases at V and 1 base at J, with 9 bases between. Germline V lookup: CDR1 MNHEY, CDR2 SVGAGI. This CDR3 has 13 residues. The CDR3: CASGRISNQPQHF. CDR3 DNA: TGTGCCAGCGGAAGAATCAGCAATCAGCCCCAGCATTTT.

The rearrangement joins TRBV4-1 to TRBJ2-3, with D possibly TRBD1 on 6 matching bases. The V and J ends lost 0 bases and 1 base respectively, with 14 bases between them. The length of the CDR3 is 17 residues. CDR1 and CDR2 from the germline V gene are MGHRA and YSYEKL. DNA for the CDR3: TGCGCCAGCAGCCAAGAGGGGTGGAGGACAGGCACAGATACGCAGTATTTT. It translates to CASSQEGWRTGTDTQYF.

The gene calls are TRBV6-6 and TRBJ2-7, with D unclear. V dropped 5 bases and J dropped 6 bases, with 14 bases sitting between them. The CDR3 loop spans 13 amino acids. Per germline, CDR1 MNHNY and CDR2 SVGAGI (reference sequence). The CDR3 DNA reads TGTGCCAGCAGTCCCCGATTGGGTAGCGAGCAGTACTTC. This translates into CASSPRLGSEQYF.

The chain combines TRBV5-1 with TRBJ1-1; D not resolved. The germline V gene has CDR1 SGHRS and CDR2 YFSETQ. CDR3 length: 14 amino acids. The V end lost 0 bases, the J end lost 0 bases, and 6 bases lay between the germline ends. The CDR3 nucleotides read TGCGCCAGCAGCTTGGGCGGGTTGAACACTGAAGCTTTCTTT. This encodes CASSLGGLNTEAFF.

The CDR3 sequence: CASSVPLAGGARIAKNIQYF. In DNA form, the CDR3 reads TGTGCCAGCAGTGTCCCCCTAGCGGGGGGGGCAAGGATAGCCAAAAACATTCAGTACTTC. This sequence joins TRBV6-1 and TRBJ2-4, with 12 bases identical to TRBD2. This CDR3 region has 20 residues. The junction had 13 bases not matched to a gene; V was cut back by 4 bases and J by 0 bases. The germline V gene has CDR1 MNHNS and CDR2 SASEGT.

The V and J genes are TRBV5-6 and TRBJ2-7; D is unresolved. V was shortened by 0 bases and J by 4 bases, with 11 bases between the two germline ends. Germline-derived CDR1 and CDR2 are SGHDT and YYEEEE. The CDR3 runs to 14 residues. The CDR3 nucleotides are TGTGCCAGCAGCTTGGGGTTTACGGAGTACGAGCAGTACTTC. Translation: CASSLGFTEYEQYF.

This chain connects TRBV7-8 to TRBJ1-2, with D uncertain. The germline V and J ends were trimmed by 5 bases and 2 bases, with 21 bases remaining between them. Germline V CDR1 and CDR2: SGHVS, FQNEAQ. CDR3 size: 17 residues. In DNA, the CDR3 is TGTGCCAGCAGCCCCCCCTTTACCCGGACCGAGAACTATGGCTACACCTTC. The encoded protein is CASSPPFTRTENYGYTF.

The chain recombines TRBV28 with TRBJ1-5; possible D gene TRBD1, 5 bases. CDR3 length equals 12 residues. Trimming removed 10 bases from V and 2 bases from J, with 9 bases in between. From germline, CDR1 is MDHEN and CDR2 SYDVKM. CDR3 DNA: TGTGCCACCTCGACAGGCAATCAGCCCCAGCATTTT. It translates to CATSTGNQPQHF.

The chain links TRBV9 to TRBJ2-5; no firm D call. With the DNA end fitting TRBJ2-7 better, the J assignment may be wrong. The germline gives CDR1 SGDLS, CDR2 YYNGEE. The CDR3 totals 12 residues. The CDR3 DNA reads as TGTGCCAGCAGCGTAACGGACCACGAGCAGTACTTC. Its translation: CASSVTDHEQYF.

The chain couples TRBV6-1 to TRBJ2-5; D is tentatively TRBD1 or TRBD2 (5 bases each). The CDR3 is 12 residues long. CDR1 and CDR2 from the germline V gene are MNHNS and SASEGT. The CDR3 DNA reads TGTGCGGGGACCCACGTCGGAGAGACCCAGTACTTC. This codes for CAGTHVGETQYF.